These T cell receptor beta chains were read from a single sample in a study of blood T cell repertoires in COVID-19. Clones were sequenced by immunoSEQ multiplex PCR, and TCRdb holds only the in-frame ones, with some missing. Of around 160,000 clones listed, approximately 78% are singletons. Specimen: peripheral blood. Every receptor here comes from a human donor in a cohort sampled during active COVID-19. The conserved cysteine and the conserved F or W are not part of the CDR3 here. D genes are given only for firm matches.

V	D	J	CDR3
TRBV5-6	TRBD2	TRBJ2-1	ASGQLAGRYNEQF
TRBV9	TRBD1	TRBJ1-6	ASSLGQANGPLH
TRBV12-3/TRBV12-4	-	TRBJ2-1	ASSLSFQNEQF
TRBV19	TRBD1	TRBJ1-2	ASRNTGTGGGGYT
TRBV19	TRBD1	TRBJ1-2	ASTPRVGGNYGYT
TRBV11-3	-	TRBJ2-5	ASSLNTQETQY
TRBV9	TRBD1	TRBJ1-2	ASSVETGLYGYT
TRBV19	TRBD2	TRBJ2-3	ASSPDGRDTQY
TRBV12-3/TRBV12-4	-	TRBJ1-5	ASSFGNQPQH
TRBV28	TRBD2	TRBJ2-5	ASRRTRLAGGETQY
TRBV27	TRBD1	TRBJ2-3	ASSPLTGLNTDTQY
TRBV28	TRBD2	TRBJ2-3	ASSRDRTSGRAKDTQY
TRBV27	TRBD2	TRBJ2-2	ASSGKGTSGYTGELF
TRBV6-5	TRBD1	TRBJ2-7	ATVWTGGTYEQY
TRBV7-9	-	TRBJ1-1	ASSLALTRIYTEAF
TRBV10-3	-	TRBJ1-1	AISESQGRHTEAF
TRBV3-1/TRBV3-2	-	TRBJ2-5	ASSHAGRGEETQY
TRBV5-1	-	TRBJ1-2	ASSLGPPVESYT
TRBV30	TRBD1	TRBJ2-3	AWSLVGQGGKVTQY
TRBV5-1	-	TRBJ2-7	ASSFQGSYEQY
TRBV19	TRBD2	TRBJ2-7	ASSVGGGDWYYEQY
TRBV20-1	-	TRBJ2-7	SADPGYEQY
TRBV30	TRBD2	TRBJ2-4	AWNTGLDYVKNIQY
TRBV19	TRBD1	TRBJ1-3	ASSPRTGGGSGNTIY
TRBV27	-	TRBJ1-2	ASTGGADGYT